The clone carrying this T cell receptor (beta chain) was seen only once. This entry belongs to a study of blood T cell repertoires in COVID-19. As for the study in general: There were acute and convalescent COVID-19 samples, and they came from the United States, Italy and Spain.

Authors' analysis steps: The assay estimated nucleated cells by amplifying reference gene primers. Using immunoSEQ multiplex PCR, the repertoire was profiled, and TCRdb retains in-frame clones only, with some absent. V, J and clone size derive from that table, while D and trimming were established from the DNA sequence. The sample holds roughly 130,000 clones; roughly four fifths are singletons and the top ten take 9.2%. CDR1 is LGHDT, CDR2 YNNKEL, per germline (reference sequence). Trimming at V came to 5 bases and at J to 2 bases, leaving 8 bases not matched to a gene. This CDR3 spans 15 amino acids.

Sequenced: PBMCs or T cells enriched from blood (not recorded which). The gene calls are TRBV3-1 (or the pseudogene TRBV3-2) and TRBJ1-2, with 7 nucleotides matching TRBD1. The TCR originated in a man aged 45-60 years who had recovered from COVID-19. The CDR3 reads CASSASSTGNYGYTF. CDR3 bases: TGTGCCAGCAGCGCTTCCTCGACAGGGAACTATGGCTACACCTTC.